This T cell receptor (beta chain) was recovered during a study of T cell responses to AZD1222 COVID-19 vaccine. Measured with immunoSEQ multiplex PCR; TCRdb has only the in-frame clones, and not every one. The sample shows approximately 130,000 clones, about 88% of them seen only once. In regard to this clone: The antigen is undetermined.

Study-level results: Only a handful of AZD1222 recipients were seropositive at baseline. Spike-specific TCR depth and breadth grew after two AZD1222 doses. Reportedly, close to half of spike-specific TCRs are directed against unmutated variant regions.

Looked up from germline, CDR1 is SGHKS and CDR2 is YYEKEE (reference sequence). The CDR3 consists of 14 residues. With 0 bases removed from V and 5 bases from J, the gap between germline ends came to 9 bases. Sequencing used peripheral blood, obtained 28 days after the second AZD1222 dose. The TCR was taken from an adult who received the AZD1222 COVID-19 vaccine. The chain uses TRBV5-5 and TRBJ1-5; no firm D call. CDR3 bases: TGTGCCAGCAGCTTGGGTCTGGATTATCAGCCCCAGCATTTT. Translating gives CASSLGLDYQPQHF.